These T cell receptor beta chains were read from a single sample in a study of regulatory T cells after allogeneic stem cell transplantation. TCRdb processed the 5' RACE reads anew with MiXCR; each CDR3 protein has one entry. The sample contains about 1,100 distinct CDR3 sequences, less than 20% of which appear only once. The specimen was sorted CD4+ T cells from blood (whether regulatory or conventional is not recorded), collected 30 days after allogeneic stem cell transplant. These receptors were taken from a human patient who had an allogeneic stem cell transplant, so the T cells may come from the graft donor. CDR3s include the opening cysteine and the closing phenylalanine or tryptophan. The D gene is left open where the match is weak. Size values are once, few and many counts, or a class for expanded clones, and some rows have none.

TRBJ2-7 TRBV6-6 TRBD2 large CASRDTGGLAYEQYF TGTGCCAGCAGGGACACGGGGGGGTTAGCCTACGAGCAGTACTTC
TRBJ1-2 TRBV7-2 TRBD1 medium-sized CASRGTALGGYTF TGTGCCAGCAGAGGGACAGCTTTGGGTGGCTACACCTTC
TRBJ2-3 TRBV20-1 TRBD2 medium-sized CSAFGLAGVQDTRYF TGCAGTGCTTTCGGACTAGCGGGAGTACAAGATACGCGGTATTTT
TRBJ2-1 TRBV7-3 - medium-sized CASSLRAGSYNEQFF TGTGCCAGCAGCTTACGGGCAGGCTCCTACAATGAGCAGTTCTTC
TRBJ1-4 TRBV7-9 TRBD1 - CASSPGTDGEKLFF TGTGCCAGCAGCCCCGGGACAGACGGCGAAAAACTGTTTTTT
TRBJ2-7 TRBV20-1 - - CSARDLSWRDQEGQRYF TGCAGCGCTAGAGATTTGTCTTGGAGAGACCAGGAAGGGCAGCGGTACTTC
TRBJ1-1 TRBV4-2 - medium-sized CASSQEFFQGRLTEAFF TGTGCCAGCAGCCAAGAGTTTTTCCAGGGGCGGTTAACTGAAGCTTTCTTT
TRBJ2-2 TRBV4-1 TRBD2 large CASSQGPKTSVANTGELFF TGCGCCAGCAGCCAAGGACCGAAAACTAGCGTTGCGAACACCGGGGAGCTGTTTTTT
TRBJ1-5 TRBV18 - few CASSPHRNQPQHF TGTGCCAGCTCACCCCATCGGAATCAGCCCCAGCATTTT
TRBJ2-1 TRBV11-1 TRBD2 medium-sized CASRLAGGNEQFF TGTGCCAGCAGGCTAGCGGGAGGTAATGAGCAGTTCTTC
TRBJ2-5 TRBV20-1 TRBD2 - CSTSPWTSGRAETQYF TGCAGTACCAGCCCCTGGACTAGCGGGAGGGCAGAGACCCAGTACTTC
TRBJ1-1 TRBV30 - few CAWNRAGSTEAFF TGTGCCTGGAACCGTGCAGGGAGCACTGAAGCTTTCTTT
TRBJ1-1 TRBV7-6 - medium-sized CASSLGRAAPLNTEAFF TGTGCCAGCAGCTTAGGGCGGGCAGCGCCTTTGAACACTGAAGCTTTCTTT
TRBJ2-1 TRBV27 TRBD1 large CASRTGNNEQFF TGTGCCAGCAGGACAGGGAACAATGAGCAGTTCTTC
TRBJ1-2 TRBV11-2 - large CASSLTSGRDYGYTF TGTGCCAGCAGCTTAACCTCAGGGAGGGACTATGGCTACACCTTC
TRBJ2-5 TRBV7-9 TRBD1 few CASSLTGVLEETQYF TGTGCCAGCTCGCTGACAGGGGTTCTAGAGGAGACCCAGTACTTC
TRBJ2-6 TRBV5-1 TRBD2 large CASSRTGTSGSGDVLTF TGCGCCAGCAGCCGTACCGGGACTAGCGGGAGTGGCGACGTCCTGACTTTC
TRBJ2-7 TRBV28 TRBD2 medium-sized CASRRAGGGYEQYF TGTGCCAGCAGACGAGCGGGAGGGGGGTACGAGCAGTACTTC
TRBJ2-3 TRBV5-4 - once CASQGQRYTDTQYF TGTGCCAGCCAAGGACAGAGGTACACAGATACGCAGTATTTT
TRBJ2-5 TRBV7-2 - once CASSLDGRSQETQYF TGTGCCAGCAGCTTAGATGGGAGGTCACAAGAGACCCAGTACTTC
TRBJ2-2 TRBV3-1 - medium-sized CASSQDKDYLRVFF TGTGCCAGCAGCCAAGACAAAGACTACTTACGAGTGTTTTTT
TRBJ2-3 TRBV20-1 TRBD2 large CSARTPGLAITDTQYF TGCAGTGCTAGAACACCGGGACTAGCGATCACAGATACGCAGTATTTT
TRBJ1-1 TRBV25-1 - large CASSEMGGPEAFF TGTGCCAGCAGTGAAATGGGGGGACCTGAAGCTTTCTTT
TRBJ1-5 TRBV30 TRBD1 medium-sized CAWSSTGESQPQHF TGTGCCTGGAGTTCTACAGGGGAAAGTCAGCCCCAGCATTTT
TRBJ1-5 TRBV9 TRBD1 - CASSAIIRDRGFGNQPRHF TGTGCCAGCAGCGCTATCATCCGGGACAGGGGGTTTGGTAATCAGCCCCGGCATTTT